The entry below describes one T cell receptor beta chain. This sample is drawn from a study of blood T cell repertoires in COVID-19. Background on the study: Some COVID-19 samples were acute and others convalescent; all came from the United States, Italy and Spain. T cells, B-cell-depleted T cells, or PBMCs provided the cDNA or gDNA that served as material.

Seattle's enrolled individuals joined amid active infection and were then monitored longitudinally. TCRdb keeps only in-frame clones here, not all; method: immunoSEQ multiplex PCR. The data show roughly 70,000 clones, with 76% seen just once and 15% held by the top ten. Trimming stripped 2 bases from V and 4 bases from J, with 15 bases between. This CDR3 has 15 amino acids. Germline V gene lookup returns CDR1 SGHRS and CDR2 YFSETQ. This clonotype was obtained from a man in his 60s with COVID-19, enrolled during active disease. The chain combines TRBV5-1 with TRBJ1-2; D may be TRBD1 (6 bases). What was sequenced was peripheral blood. In nucleotides, the CDR3 is TGCGCCAGCAGCTTAAATCCCCGGACAGCCTATGGCTACACCTTC. Translating gives CASSLNPRTAYGYTF.